One and the same sample provided the 21 T cell receptor beta chains below, sequenced in a study of CXCR3-negative and CXCR3-positive naive CD8 T cells. Findings and caveats of the study: TRB CDR3 hydrophobicity was greater in CXCR3-positive naive cells than in CXCR3-negative naive cells.

Libraries were UMI-labeled 5' RACE TRB cDNA. TCRdb reprocessed the 5' RACE reads; each CDR3 protein has one entry and no DNA is given. This sample's clone table lists around 120,000 distinct CDR3 sequences. Their cognate antigens are unknown. Sequenced: naive CXCR3+ CD8+ T cells from blood. The subset is: CD45RO-CCR7+CD27+CD95- naive CD8+ T cells expressing CXCR3 (TNR3+). Source of these receptors: a human donor in good health. Some clones in this sample may be carry-over from other donors' samples.

The CDR3 loop is CSVVEDKGFYGYTF. The chain joins TRBV29-1 to TRBJ1-2; checking the TCRdb D call of TRBD1 is not possible without DNA. The germline CDR1 and CDR2 sequences are SQVTM and ANQGSEA. The CDR3 is made up of 14 amino acids. Full variable domain (remainder filled in from reference TRBV29-1 and TRBJ1-2): SAVISQKPSRDICQRGTSLTIQCQVDSQVTMMFWYRQQPGQSLTLIATANQGSEATYESGFVIDKFPISRPNLTFSTLTVSNMSPEDSSIYLCSVVEDKGFYGYTFGSGTRLTVV.

This sequence joins TRBV7-9 and TRBJ1-1; without DNA, the TCRdb call of TRBD1 cannot be checked. This CDR3 has 13 residues. Germline loops: CDR1 SEHNR, CDR2 FQNEAQ (reference sequence). The CDR3: CASSPTGSTEAFF.

The rearrangement links TRBV7-2 to TRBJ2-7; lacking DNA, the TRBD1 call made by TCRdb goes unchecked. Germline assignment: CDR1 SGHTA and CDR2 FQGNSA. CDR3 size: 13 residues. CDR3 loop: CASSSGVPYEQYF.

The chain has TRBV4-1 and TRBJ2-5; the D call from TCRdb, TRBD2, cannot be confirmed without DNA. The germline V gene has CDR1 MGHRA and CDR2 YSYEKL. The CDR3 spans 14 residues. The chain's CDR3 is CASSQGTEGETQYF.

The V call is TRBV20-1, the J call TRBJ1-1; TCRdb's assignment of TRBD1 cannot be checked, as there is no DNA. The CDR3 spans 14 residues. Looked up from germline, CDR1 is DFQATT and CDR2 is SNEGSKA (reference sequence). CDR3 amino acids: CSARDQGRETEAFF.

This sequence joins TRBV6-5 and TRBJ2-7; without DNA, the TCRdb call of TRBD1 cannot be checked. The germline CDR1 and CDR2 sequences are MNHEY and SVGAGI. The CDR3 contains 15 residues. This CDR3 reads CASSPPDDWGYEQYF.

This chain joins TRBV29-1 and TRBJ2-7. Germline V CDR1 and CDR2: SQVTM, ANQGSEA. This CDR3 has 13 residues. The CDR3 sequence is CSVEGGATYDQYF.

The genes are TRBV4-1 and TRBJ1-1; the D call of TRBD1 rests on TCRdb alone, since no DNA is present to check it. Per germline, CDR1 MGHRA and CDR2 YSYEKL. The CDR3 runs 20 residues. The CDR3 here is CASSQDLLFGQGLMNTEAFF.

The rearrangement links TRBV29-1 to TRBJ2-5; TCRdb reports TRBD1, a call that lacks DNA to check it against. In germline, CDR1 is SQVTM, CDR2 ANQGSEA. The CDR3 totals 15 residues. CDR3: CSVEGGQGLIETQYF. Complete variable domain (other parts from reference TRBV29-1 and TRBJ2-5): SAVISQKPSRDICQRGTSLTIQCQVDSQVTMMFWYRQQPGQSLTLIATANQGSEATYESGFVIDKFPISRPNLTFSTLTVSNMSPEDSSIYLCSVEGGQGLIETQYFGPGTRLLVL.

The chain uses TRBV6-5 and TRBJ1-1. This CDR3 is built from 14 residues. From germline, CDR1 is MNHEY and CDR2 SVGAGI. The CDR3 reads CASSYSPRSNEAFF.

V gene TRBV25-1 combines with J gene TRBJ1-5. The CDR3 is 13 amino acids. The germline V gene encodes CDR1 MGHDK and CDR2 SYGVNS. The CDR3 protein is CASSGDGMQPQHF.

V is TRBV12-3 or TRBV12-4 and J is TRBJ2-7; TCRdb designates TRBD2, a call that cannot be tested without DNA. This CDR3 contains 15 residues. The CDR3 loop reads CASSGLAGSSYEQYF.

The chain uses TRBV29-1 and TRBJ1-2; absent DNA, TCRdb's TRBD1 call cannot be checked. In germline, CDR1 is SQVTM, CDR2 ANQGSEA. The CDR3 contains 13 residues. The CDR3 here is CSVEFAGGDGYTF.

Here the CDR3 reads CATSREPPTAGTGYTF. The chain recombines TRBV15 with TRBJ1-2; TCRdb designates TRBD1, a call that cannot be tested without DNA. This CDR3 is built from 16 residues. CDR1 and CDR2 from the germline V gene are LNHNV and YYDKDF (reference sequence).

The rearrangement uses TRBV7-2 and TRBJ2-7; absent DNA, TCRdb's TRBD1 call cannot be checked. This CDR3 region has 14 residues. Looked up from germline, CDR1 is SGHTA and CDR2 is FQGNSA. CDR3 protein: CASSLARSGGDQYF. Full variable domain (outside the CDR3, taken from reference TRBV7-2 and TRBJ2-7): GAGVSQSPSNKVTEKGKDVELRCDPISGHTALYWYRQSLGQGLEFLIYFQGNSAPDKSGLPSDRFSAERTGGSVSTLTIQRTQQEDSAVYLCASSLARSGGDQYFGPGTRLTVT.

J is TRBJ2-7 and V is TRBV7-2. This CDR3 contains 13 residues. In germline, CDR1 is SGHTA, CDR2 FQGNSA. CDR3 sequence reads: CASSPNRIYEQYF.

The genes are TRBV5-1 and TRBJ1-1. This CDR3 comprises 14 residues. Per the germline V gene, CDR1 is SGHRS and CDR2 is YFSETQ. The CDR3 loop is CASSPEGGYTEAFF.

The genes are TRBV24-1 and TRBJ1-2; absent DNA, TCRdb's TRBD1 call cannot be checked. The CDR3 covers 16 residues. Germline-derived CDR1 and CDR2 are KGHDR and SFDVKD. The CDR3 spells CATSDHGQGVYYGYTF.

This chain connects TRBV29-1 to TRBJ2-7; TCRdb lists TRBD1, though no DNA is available to test this call. The CDR3 length is 14 residues. CDR1 and CDR2 from the germline V gene are SQVTM and ANQGSEA. CDR3 in amino acids: CSVLPRDGPYEQYF.

CDR3 in amino acids: CASSPTDTPYEQYF. This sequence joins TRBV7-9 and TRBJ2-7; TCRdb lists TRBD1, though no DNA is available to test this call. CDR1 and CDR2 from the germline V gene are SEHNR and FQNEAQ (reference sequence). CDR3 length: 14 amino acids. The complete variable domain, with remaining parts taken from reference TRBV7-9 and TRBJ2-7, reads DTGVSQNPRHKITKRGQNVTFRCDPISEHNRLYWYRQTLGQGPEFLTYFQNEAQLEKSRLLSDRFSAERPKGSFSTLEIQRTEQGDSAMYLCASSPTDTPYEQYFGPGTRLTVT.

The chain joins TRBV4-3 to TRBJ2-1; TCRdb returns TRBD1, unconfirmable since there is no DNA. The CDR3 totals 15 residues. CDR1 LGHNA and CDR2 YSLEER come from the germline V gene. The CDR3 loop is CASSQGLGPGNEQFF.